This T cell receptor beta chain was documented in a study of CD8 T cells in ankylosing spondylitis. Study findings and constraints: Disease-associated clones were reportedly significantly overrepresented in matched ankylosing spondylitis synovial fluid.

V lost 4 bases to trimming and J lost 5 bases, with 8 bases between them. The CDR3 runs to 11 residues. Germline V lookup: CDR1 SQVTM, CDR2 ANQGSEA. This clonotype was observed many times. The antigen remains undetermined. Using quantitative 5'-RACE with molecular barcodes, the authors made TCR beta libraries. TCRdb re-analysed the 5' RACE reads in MiXCR, keeping a single row per CDR3 protein. The sample records 200,000 to 300,000 distinct CDR3 sequences, 24% being singletons. The sequence was obtained from a male donor with ankylosing spondylitis or in good health (not recorded which). Material: blood, either unsorted or a sorted T cell fraction (not recorded which). The J gene is TRBJ1-2, the V gene TRBV29-1; D is undetermined. The DNA of the CDR3 is TGCAGCGTTGCTTGGCCGTATGGCTACACCTTC. Its protein is CSVAWPYGYTF.